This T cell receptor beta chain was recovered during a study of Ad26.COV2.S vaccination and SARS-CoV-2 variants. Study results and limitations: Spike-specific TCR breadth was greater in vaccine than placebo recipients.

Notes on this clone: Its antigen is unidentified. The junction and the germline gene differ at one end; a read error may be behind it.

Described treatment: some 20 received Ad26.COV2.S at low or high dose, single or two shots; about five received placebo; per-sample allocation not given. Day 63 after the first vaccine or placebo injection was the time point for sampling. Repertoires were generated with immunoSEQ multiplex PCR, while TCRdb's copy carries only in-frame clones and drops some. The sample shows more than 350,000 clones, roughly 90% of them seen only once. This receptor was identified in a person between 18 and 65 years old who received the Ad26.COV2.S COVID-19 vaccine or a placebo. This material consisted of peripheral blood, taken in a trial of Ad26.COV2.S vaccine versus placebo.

Here the CDR3 reads CASSLEGPFMNF. Here the CDR3 DNA reads TGTGCCAGCAGCTTAGAGGGACCGTTTATGAACTTC. The chain couples TRBV7-9 to TRBJ2-7; D may be TRBD1 or TRBD2 (5 bases each). This CDR3 has 12 amino acids. The germline V gene has CDR1 SEHNR and CDR2 FQNEAQ (reference sequence). Looking up the rest from reference TRBV7-9 and TRBJ2-7 gives the full variable domain: DTGVSQNPRHKITKRGQNVTFRCDPISEHNRLYWYRQTLGQGPEFLTYFQNEAQLEKSRLLSDRFSAERPKGSFSTLEIQRTEQGDSAMYLCASSLEGPFMNFGPGTRLTVT.